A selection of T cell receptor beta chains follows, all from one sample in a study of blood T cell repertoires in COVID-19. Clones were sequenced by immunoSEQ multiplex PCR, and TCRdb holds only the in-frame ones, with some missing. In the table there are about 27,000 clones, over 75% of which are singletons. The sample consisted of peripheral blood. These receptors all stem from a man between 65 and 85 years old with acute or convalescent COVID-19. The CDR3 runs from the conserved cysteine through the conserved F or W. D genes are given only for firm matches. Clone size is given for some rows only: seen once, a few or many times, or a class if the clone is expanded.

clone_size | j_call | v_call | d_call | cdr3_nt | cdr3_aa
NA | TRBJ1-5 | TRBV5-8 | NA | TGTGCCAGCAGCTTGCTGAATCAGCCCCAGCATTTT | CASSLLNQPQHF
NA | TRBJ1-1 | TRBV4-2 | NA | TGTGCCAGCAGCCAAGAGGGGCTCTTGGGCACTGAAGCTTTCTTT | CASSQEGLLGTEAFF
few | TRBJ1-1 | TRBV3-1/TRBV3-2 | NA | TGTGCCAGCAGCCCCCCCTACAGTATGAACACTGAAGCTTTCTTT | CASSPPYSMNTEAFF
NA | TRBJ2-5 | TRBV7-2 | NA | TGTGCCAGCAGCCCGCCGGTTGCACAAGAGACCCAGTACTTC | CASSPPVAQETQYF
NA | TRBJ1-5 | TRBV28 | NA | TGTGCCAGCAGTTTCCCAGGGGTCGAGCCCCAGCATTTT | CASSFPGVEPQHF
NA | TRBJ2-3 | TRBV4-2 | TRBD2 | TGTGCCAGCAGCGGGAGCGGGGGCGGTTCATTGAGCACAGATACGCAGTATTTT | CASSGSGGGSLSTDTQYF
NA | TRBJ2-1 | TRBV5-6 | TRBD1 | TGTGCCAGCAGCTTGTTGGGACAGGGTTACAATGAGCAGTTCTTC | CASSLLGQGYNEQFF
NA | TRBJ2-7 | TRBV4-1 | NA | TGCGCCAGCAGCCACCCCACAGGACGGAGCTACGAGCAGTACTTC | CASSHPTGRSYEQYF
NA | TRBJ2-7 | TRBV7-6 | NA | TGTGCCAGCAGCTTCACGGCGGGTTCTATCTACGAGCAGTACTTC | CASSFTAGSIYEQYF
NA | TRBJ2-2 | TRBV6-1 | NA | TGTGCCAGCAGTGAACTGCAGGGCTCGAACACCGGGGAGCTGTTTTTT | CASSELQGSNTGELFF
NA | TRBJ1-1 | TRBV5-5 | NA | TGTGCCAGCAGCAGAACCACAGGGTACACTGAAGCTTTCTTT | CASSRTTGYTEAFF
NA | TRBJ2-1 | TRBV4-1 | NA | TGCGCCAGCAGCCAGAGAGGTACGAGCTCCTACAATGAGCAGTTCTTC | CASSQRGTSSYNEQFF
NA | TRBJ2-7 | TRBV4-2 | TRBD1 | TGTGCCAGCAGCCGGGGGACAGACTACGAGCAGTACTTC | CASSRGTDYEQYF
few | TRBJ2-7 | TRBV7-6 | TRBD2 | TGTGCCAGCAGCCAAGATGCTAGCGGGACGGGAGAGCAGTACTTC | CASSQDASGTGEQYF
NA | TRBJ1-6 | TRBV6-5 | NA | TGTGCCAGCAGGCTTGGACAGAAAAATTCACCCCTCCACTTT | CASRLGQKNSPLHF
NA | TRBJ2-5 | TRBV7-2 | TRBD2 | TGTGCCAGCAGCTTTAGTTTATGGGGGGGAGAAGAGACCCAGTACTTC | CASSFSLWGGEETQYF
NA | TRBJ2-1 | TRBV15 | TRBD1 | TGTGCCACCAGCTTTCAGGGGGATGAGCAGTTCTTC | CATSFQGDEQFF
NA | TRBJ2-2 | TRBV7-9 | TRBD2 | TGTGCCAGCAGCCCCTTTGTGGGGGGGTTCACCGGGGAGCTGTTTTTT | CASSPFVGGFTGELFF
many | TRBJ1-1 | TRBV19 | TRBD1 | TGTGCCAGTACCGCCGGGACAGGGGGCGAAGTGGGAATCCCGAACACTGAAGCTTTCTTT | CASTAGTGGEVGIPNTEAFF
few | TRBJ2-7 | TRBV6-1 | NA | TGTGCCAGCAGTGAGTGGGCGTACGAGCAGTACTTC | CASSEWAYEQYF
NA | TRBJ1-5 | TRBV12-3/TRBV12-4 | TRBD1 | TGTGCCAGCAGCCTACCCCAGGGGGCCCAGCATTTT | CASSLPQGAQHF
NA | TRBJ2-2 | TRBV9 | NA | TGTGCCAGCAGCGTCGGAGGCTTTGCGAACACCGGGGAGCTGTTTTTT | CASSVGGFANTGELFF
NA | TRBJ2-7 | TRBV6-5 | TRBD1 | TGTGCCAGCAGAGAGACAGGGGACTACGAGCAGTACTTC | CASRETGDYEQYF
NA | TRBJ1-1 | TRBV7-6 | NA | TGTGCCAGCAGCTTAGAAGGGGACACTGAAGCTTTCTTT | CASSLEGDTEAFF
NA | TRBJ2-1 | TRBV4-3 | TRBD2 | TGCGCCAGCAGCCAGGGATTTTCGGCAGCGGGAGGAAGGTTCTTC | CASSQGFSAAGGRFF
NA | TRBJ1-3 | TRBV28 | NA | TGTGCCAGCAGTCCTGGCAACACCATATATTTT | CASSPGNTIYF
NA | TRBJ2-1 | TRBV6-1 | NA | TGTGCCAGCAGTGAATATTCTGCCGGGCAGGGGTTCTTC | CASSEYSAGQGFF
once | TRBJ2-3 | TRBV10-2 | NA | TGCGCCAGCAGTTCACAGAGCACAGATACGCAGTATTTT | CASSSQSTDTQYF
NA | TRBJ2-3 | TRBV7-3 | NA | TGTGCCAGCAGCCTAAGGGGGCCGGGAGGGGAGGATACGCAGTATTTT | CASSLRGPGGEDTQYF
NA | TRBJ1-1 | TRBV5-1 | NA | TGCGCCAGCAGCTTTATGGAGGGGATGAACACTGAAGCTTTCTTT | CASSFMEGMNTEAFF
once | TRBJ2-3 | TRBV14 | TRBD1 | TGTGCCAGCAGCTTGGACAGGCCGTTTGATACGCAGTATTTT | CASSLDRPFDTQYF
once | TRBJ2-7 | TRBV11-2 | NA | TGTGCCAGCAGCTACCCGGGCGACAGAGCCTACGAGCAGTACTTC | CASSYPGDRAYEQYF
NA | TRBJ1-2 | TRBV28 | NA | TGTGCCAGCAGGGGCAACTCTGACTATGGCTACACCTTC | CASRGNSDYGYTF
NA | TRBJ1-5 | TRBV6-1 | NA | TGTGCCAGCAGTGAAGGAGGGGGACCCCAGCATTTT | CASSEGGGPQHF
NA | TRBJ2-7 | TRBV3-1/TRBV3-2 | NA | TGTGCCAGCAGCCAAGAAGGTGGGCAGTCCTACGAGCAGTACTTC | CASSQEGGQSYEQYF
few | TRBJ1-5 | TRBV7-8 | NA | TGTGCCAGCAGCTTAGAAACTCTGCAGCCCCAGCATTTT | CASSLETLQPQHF
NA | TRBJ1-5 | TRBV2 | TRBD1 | TGTGCCAGCAGAGCCGGGACAGGGGGCACGCCCCAGCATTTT | CASRAGTGGTPQHF
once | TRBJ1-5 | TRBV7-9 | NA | TGTGCCAGCAGCTTAGAGGAGGCGCAGCCCCAGCATTTT | CASSLEEAQPQHF
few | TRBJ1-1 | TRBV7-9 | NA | TGTGCCAGCAGCTCTTGGACAGCCGACCCAAGGAACACTGAAGCTTTCTTT | CASSSWTADPRNTEAFF
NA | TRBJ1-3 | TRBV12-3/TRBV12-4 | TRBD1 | TGTGCCAGCAGCTCTCTACAGGGGGCCATATATTTT | CASSSLQGAIYF
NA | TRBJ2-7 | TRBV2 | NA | TGTGCCAGCGTTCAGTCAGTTCTCTACGAGCAGTACTTC | CASVQSVLYEQYF
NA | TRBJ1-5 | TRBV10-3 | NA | TGTGCCATCATGGCGGGGAAGGATCAGCCCCAGCATTTT | CAIMAGKDQPQHF